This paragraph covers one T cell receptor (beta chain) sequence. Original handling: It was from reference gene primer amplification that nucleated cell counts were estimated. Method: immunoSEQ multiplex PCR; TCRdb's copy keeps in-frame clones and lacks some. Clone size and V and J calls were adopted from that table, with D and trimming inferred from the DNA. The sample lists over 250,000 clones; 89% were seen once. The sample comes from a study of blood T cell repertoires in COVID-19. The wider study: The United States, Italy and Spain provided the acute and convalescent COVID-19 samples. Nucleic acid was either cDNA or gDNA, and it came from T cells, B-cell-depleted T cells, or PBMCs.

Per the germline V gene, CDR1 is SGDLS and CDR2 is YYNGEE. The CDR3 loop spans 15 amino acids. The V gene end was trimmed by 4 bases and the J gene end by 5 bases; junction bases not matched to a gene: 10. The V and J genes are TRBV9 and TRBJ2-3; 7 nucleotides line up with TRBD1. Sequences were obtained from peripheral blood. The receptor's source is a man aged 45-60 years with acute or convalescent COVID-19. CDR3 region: CASSRQGGLGDTQYF. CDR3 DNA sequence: TGTGCCAGCAGCCGGCAAGGGGGCCTTGGAGATACGCAGTATTTT.